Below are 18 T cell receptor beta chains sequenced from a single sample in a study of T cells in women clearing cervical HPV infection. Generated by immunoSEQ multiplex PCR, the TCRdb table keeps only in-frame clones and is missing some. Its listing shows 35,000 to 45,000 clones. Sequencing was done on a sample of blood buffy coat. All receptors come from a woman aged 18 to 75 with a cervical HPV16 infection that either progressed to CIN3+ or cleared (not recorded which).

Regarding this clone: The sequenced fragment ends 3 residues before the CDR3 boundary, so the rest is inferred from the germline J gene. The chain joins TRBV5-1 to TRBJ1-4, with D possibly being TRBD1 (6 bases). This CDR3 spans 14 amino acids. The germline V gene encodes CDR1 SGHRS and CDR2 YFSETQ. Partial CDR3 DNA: TGCGCCAGCAGCCACGGACAGCGAAGTTCACCA. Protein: CASSHGQRSSP. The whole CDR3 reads CASSHGQRSSPLFF. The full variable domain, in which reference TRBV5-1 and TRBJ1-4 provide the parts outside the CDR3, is KAGVTQTPRYLIKTRGQQVTLSCSPISGHRSVSWYQQTPGQGLQFLFEYFSETQRNKGNFPGRFSGRQFSNSRSEMNVSTLELGDSALYLCASSHGQRSSPLFFGSGTQLSVL.

The sequenced part of the CDR3 DNA is TGTGCCAGCAGCCCGGGACTAGCGGGAGCTAACGAG. Protein sequence: CASSPGLAGANE. The full CDR3 protein is CASSPGLAGANEQYF. J is TRBJ2-7 and V is TRBV7-3, with 14 bases that match TRBD2. The CDR3 is cut off 3 residues early in the read; its end comes from the germline J gene. The length of the CDR3 is 15 residues. With V trimmed by 5 bases and J by 5 bases, 5 bases remained unmatched. From germline, CDR1 is SGHTA and CDR2 FQGTGA.

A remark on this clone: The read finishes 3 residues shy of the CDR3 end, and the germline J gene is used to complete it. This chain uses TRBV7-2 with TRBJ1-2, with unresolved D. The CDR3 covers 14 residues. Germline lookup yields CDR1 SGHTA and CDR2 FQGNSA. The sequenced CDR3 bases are TGTGCCAGCAGCTTTGGACTAAAATTGTCCGAC. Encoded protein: CASSFGLKLSD. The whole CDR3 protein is CASSFGLKLSDYTF.

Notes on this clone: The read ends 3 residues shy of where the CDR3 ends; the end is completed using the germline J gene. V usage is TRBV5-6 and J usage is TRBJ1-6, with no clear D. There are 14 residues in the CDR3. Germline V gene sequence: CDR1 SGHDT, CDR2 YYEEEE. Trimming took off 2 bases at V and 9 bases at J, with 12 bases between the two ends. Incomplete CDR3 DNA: TGTGCCAGCAGCTTAACCTATACGAGTTCACCC. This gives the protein CASSLTYTSSP. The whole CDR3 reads CASSLTYTSSPLHF.

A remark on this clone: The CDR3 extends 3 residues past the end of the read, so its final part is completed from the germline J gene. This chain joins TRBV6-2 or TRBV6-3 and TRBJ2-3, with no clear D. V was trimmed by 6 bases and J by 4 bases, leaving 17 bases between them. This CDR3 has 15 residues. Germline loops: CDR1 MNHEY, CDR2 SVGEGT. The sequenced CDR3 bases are TGTGCCAGCAGCTACGGCATAAGTATTGCAGATACG. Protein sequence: CASSYGISIADT. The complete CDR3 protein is CASSYGISIADTQYF.

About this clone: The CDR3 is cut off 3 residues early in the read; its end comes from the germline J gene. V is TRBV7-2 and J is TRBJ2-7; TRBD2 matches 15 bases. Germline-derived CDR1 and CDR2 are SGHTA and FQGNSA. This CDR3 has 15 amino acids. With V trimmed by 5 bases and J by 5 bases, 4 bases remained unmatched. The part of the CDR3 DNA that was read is TGTGCCAGCAGCCCGGGACTAGCGGGAGGTAACGAG. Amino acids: CASSPGLAGGNE. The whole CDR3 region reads CASSPGLAGGNEQYF.

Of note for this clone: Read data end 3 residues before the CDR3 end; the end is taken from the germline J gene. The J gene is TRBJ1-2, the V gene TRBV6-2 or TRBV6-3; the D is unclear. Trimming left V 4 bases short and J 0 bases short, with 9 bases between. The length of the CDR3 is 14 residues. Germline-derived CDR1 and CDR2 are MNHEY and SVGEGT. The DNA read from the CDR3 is TGTGCCAGCAGTTTTGTCCGGGCTAACTATGGC. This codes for CASSFVRANYG. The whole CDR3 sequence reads CASSFVRANYGYTF.

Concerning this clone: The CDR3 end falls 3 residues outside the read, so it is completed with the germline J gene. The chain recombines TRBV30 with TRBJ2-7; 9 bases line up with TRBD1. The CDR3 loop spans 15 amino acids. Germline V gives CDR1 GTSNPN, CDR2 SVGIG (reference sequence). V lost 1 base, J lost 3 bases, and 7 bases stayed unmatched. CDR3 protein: CAWSGFPGQGYEQYF. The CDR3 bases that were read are TGTGCCTGGAGTGGGTTCCCGGGACAGGGCTACGAG.

CDR3 in amino acids: CASTWDSTYNEQFF. Incomplete CDR3 DNA: TGTGCCAGCACCTGGGACTCGACCTACAATGAG. V usage is TRBV7-9 and J usage is TRBJ2-1, with D possibly TRBD2 on 6 matching bases. The CDR3 end falls 3 residues outside the read, so it is completed with the germline J gene. The CDR3 has 14 residues. V was shortened by 7 bases and J by 2 bases, with 12 bases between the two germline ends. CDR1 SEHNR and CDR2 FQNEAQ come from the germline V gene (reference sequence).

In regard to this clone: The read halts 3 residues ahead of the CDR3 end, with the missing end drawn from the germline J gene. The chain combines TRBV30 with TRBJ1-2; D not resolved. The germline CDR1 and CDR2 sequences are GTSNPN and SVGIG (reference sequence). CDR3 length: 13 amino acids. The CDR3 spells CAWSVLKGHDYTF. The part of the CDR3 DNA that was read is TGTGCCTGGAGTGTTCTGAAAGGGCATGAC.

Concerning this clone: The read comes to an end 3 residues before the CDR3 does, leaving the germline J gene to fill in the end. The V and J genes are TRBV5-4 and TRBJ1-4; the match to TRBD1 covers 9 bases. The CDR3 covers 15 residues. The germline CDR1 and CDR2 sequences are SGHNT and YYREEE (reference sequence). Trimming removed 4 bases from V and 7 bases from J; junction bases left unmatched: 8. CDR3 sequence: CASSTGQGRVEKLFF. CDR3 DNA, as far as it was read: TGTGCCAGCAGCACGGGACAGGGTAGGGTTGAAAAA.

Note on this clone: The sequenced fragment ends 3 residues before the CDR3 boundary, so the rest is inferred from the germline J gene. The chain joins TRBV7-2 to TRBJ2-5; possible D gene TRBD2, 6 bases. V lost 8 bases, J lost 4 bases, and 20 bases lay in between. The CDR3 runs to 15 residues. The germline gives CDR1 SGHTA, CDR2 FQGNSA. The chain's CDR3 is CASALIRGSRETQYF. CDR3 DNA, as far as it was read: TGTGCCAGCGCGCTAATTCGGGGGTCCCGAGAGACC.

This CDR3 reads CAWSGGPGTSGTDTYTF. Incomplete CDR3 DNA: TGTGCCTGGAGTGGGGGGCCGGGCACTAGCGGAACAGATACC. The chain carries TRBV30 and TRBJ1-2; TRBD1 might be the D (6 bases). The read ends 3 residues before the CDR3 terminus; that terminus is restored from the germline J gene. CDR1 and CDR2 (germline): GTSNPN, SVGIG (reference sequence). The CDR3 runs to 17 residues.

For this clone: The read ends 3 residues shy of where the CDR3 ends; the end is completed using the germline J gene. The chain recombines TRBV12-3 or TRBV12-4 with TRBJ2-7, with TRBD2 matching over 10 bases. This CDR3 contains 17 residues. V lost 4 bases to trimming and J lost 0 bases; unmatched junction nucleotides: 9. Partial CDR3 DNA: TGTGCCAGCAGTTCCGGGGGACTAGCGCCGAGCTCCTACGAG. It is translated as CASSSGGLAPSSYE. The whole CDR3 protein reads CASSSGGLAPSSYEQYF.

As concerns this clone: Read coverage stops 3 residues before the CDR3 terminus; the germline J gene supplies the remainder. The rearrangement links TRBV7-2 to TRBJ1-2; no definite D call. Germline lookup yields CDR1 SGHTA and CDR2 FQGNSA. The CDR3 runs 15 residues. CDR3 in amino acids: CASSPDYRAYNDYTF. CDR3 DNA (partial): TGTGCCAGCAGCCCGGACTATCGGGCCTACAATGAC.

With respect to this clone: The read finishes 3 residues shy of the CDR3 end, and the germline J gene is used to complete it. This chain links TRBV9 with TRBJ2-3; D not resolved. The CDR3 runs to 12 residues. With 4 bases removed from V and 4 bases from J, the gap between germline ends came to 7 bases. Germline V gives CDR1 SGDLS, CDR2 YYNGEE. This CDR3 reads CASSPTPDTQYF. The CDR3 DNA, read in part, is TGTGCCAGCAGCCCCACACCAGATACG.

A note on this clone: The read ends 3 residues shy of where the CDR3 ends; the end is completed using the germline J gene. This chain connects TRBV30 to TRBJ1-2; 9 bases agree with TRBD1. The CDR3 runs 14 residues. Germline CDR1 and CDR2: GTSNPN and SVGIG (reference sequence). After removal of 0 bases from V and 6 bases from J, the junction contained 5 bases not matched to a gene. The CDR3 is CAWSVGQGNDGYTF. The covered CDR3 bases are TGTGCCTGGAGTGTGGGACAGGGTAATGATGGC.

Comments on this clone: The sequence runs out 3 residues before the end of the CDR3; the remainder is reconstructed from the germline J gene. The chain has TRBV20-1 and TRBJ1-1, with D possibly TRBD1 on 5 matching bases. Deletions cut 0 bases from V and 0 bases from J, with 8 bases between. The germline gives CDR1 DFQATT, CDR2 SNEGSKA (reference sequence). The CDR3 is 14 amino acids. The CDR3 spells CSARDWGLNTEAFF. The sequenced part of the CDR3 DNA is TGCAGTGCTAGAGATTGGGGCCTGAACACTGAA.